The text below deals with one TCR beta chain. Its specificity is not known. The source of the sample is a study of T cell responses to AZD1222 COVID-19 vaccine. Overall study findings and caveats: Repertoire sampling occurred only after the peak T cell response. Close to half of all spike-specific TCRs reportedly target regions of the variants that are unmutated. It was only six AZD1222 recipients who were seropositive at baseline.

Libraries were prepared by immunoSEQ multiplex PCR; TCRdb keeps only in-frame clonotypes and omits some of them. The table has 120,000 to 150,000 clones, approximately 91% seen once. The source material was peripheral blood, sampled on day 0 of AZD1222 vaccination. This TCR derives from an adult in good health.

As DNA, the CDR3 is TGTGCCAGCAGTGACGGACTAGCGGGAGCAACCGGGGAGCTGTTTTTT. This sequence encodes CASSDGLAGATGELFF. The chain couples TRBV6-4 to TRBJ2-2; 13 nucleotides match TRBD2. The CDR3 length is 16 residues. V was pared by 2 bases and J by 5 bases, with 2 bases of the junction left unmatched. CDR1 and CDR2 from the germline V gene are MRHNA and SNTAGT.